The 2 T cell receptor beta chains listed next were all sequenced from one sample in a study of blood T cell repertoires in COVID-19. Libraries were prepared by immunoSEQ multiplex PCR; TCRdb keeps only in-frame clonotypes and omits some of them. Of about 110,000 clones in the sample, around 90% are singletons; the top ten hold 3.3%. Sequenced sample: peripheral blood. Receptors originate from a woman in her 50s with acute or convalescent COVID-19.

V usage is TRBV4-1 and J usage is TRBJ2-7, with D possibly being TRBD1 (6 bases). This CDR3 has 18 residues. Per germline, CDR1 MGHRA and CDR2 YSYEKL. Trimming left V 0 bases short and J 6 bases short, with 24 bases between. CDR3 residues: CASSQDSGLGTGLLEQYF. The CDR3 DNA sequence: TGCGCCAGCAGCCAAGATAGTGGCCTGGGAACAGGGTTACTCGAGCAGTACTTC.

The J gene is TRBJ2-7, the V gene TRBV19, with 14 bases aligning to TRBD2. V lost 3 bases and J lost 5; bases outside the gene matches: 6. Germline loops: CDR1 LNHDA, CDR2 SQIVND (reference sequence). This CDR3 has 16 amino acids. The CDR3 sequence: CASSIRTSGRSDEQYF. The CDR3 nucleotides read TGTGCCAGTAGTATCCGGACTAGCGGGAGGTCTGACGAGCAGTACTTC. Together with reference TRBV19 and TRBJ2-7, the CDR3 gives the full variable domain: DGGITQSPKYLFRKEGQNVTLSCEQNLNHDAMYWYRQDPGQGLRLIYYSQIVNDFQKGDIAEGYSVSREKKESFPLTVTSAQKNPTAFYLCASSIRTSGRSDEQYFGPGTRLTVT.